Listed here are 8 T cell receptor beta chains from one sample, sequenced in a study of T-cell memory formation after mild COVID-19. TCRdb reprocessed the 5' RACE reads with MiXCR, giving one entry per CDR3 protein. The sample holds around 250,000 distinct CDR3 sequences; around 15% are singletons and the top ten take 20% to 25%. Sequenced: PBMCs or a T cell subset sorted from them (not recorded which). The receptors come from a man aged 18-30 years who had mild COVID-19 (a few samples of this study predate the infection). Cell type and time point are not known.

This rearrangement joins TRBV4-3 to TRBJ2-1; 9 nucleotides align to TRBD2. Trimming took 4 bases from V and 4 from J; bases not matched to a gene: 5. The CDR3 runs 15 residues. The V gene's germline CDR1 is LGHNA and CDR2 YSLEER. CDR3: CASSPARGGYNEQFF. The CDR3 nucleotides read TGCGCCAGCAGCCCAGCGCGGGGGGGTTACAATGAGCAGTTCTTC.

The chain carries TRBV5-1 and TRBJ1-1; a possible D gene is TRBD1 (5 bases). This CDR3 spans 15 amino acids. V was trimmed by 5 bases and J by 0 bases, leaving 14 bases between them. CDR1 is SGHRS, CDR2 YFSETQ, per germline. CDR3 sequence (DNA): TGCGCCAGCAGGGAAGGCGGGGGGATGAACACTGAAGCTTTCTTT. Translated, it gives CASREGGGMNTEAFF.

Comment on this clonotype: At one end the junction does not follow the germline gene, possibly because of a read error. V gene TRBV5-1 combines with J gene TRBJ1-3, with D possibly being TRBD1 (5 bases). The CDR3 is 14 residues long. Germline V gene lookup returns CDR1 SGHRS and CDR2 YFSETQ. The CDR3 coding sequence is TGCGCCAGCAGCTTGCGGGGGTTCCCGAACACCATATATTTC. It translates to CASSLRGFPNTIYF.

This clonotype occurred a few times. This chain connects TRBV29-1 to TRBJ2-3; D is unclear. Germline V CDR1 and CDR2: SQVTM, ANQGSEA. The ends were cut back, 5 bases at V and 0 bases at J, with 9 bases in the middle. The CDR3 contains 13 residues. The CDR3, as DNA: TGCAGCGTTTGGAGTTATAGCACAGATACGCAGTATTTT. It translates to CSVWSYSTDTQYF.

V and J are TRBV27 and TRBJ2-3; TRBD1 matches 8 bases. The V gene end was trimmed by 3 bases and the J gene end by 8 bases; junction bases not matched to a gene: 10. This CDR3 contains 15 residues. Germline V gives CDR1 MNHEY, CDR2 SMNVEV (reference sequence). The CDR3 DNA reads TGTGCCAGCAGTTTGCGGACAGGGATAGGTGGTACGCAGTATTTT. It is translated as CASSLRTGIGGTQYF.

The rearrangement uses TRBV5-1 and TRBJ2-3; 12 bases align to TRBD2. Germline V gene lookup returns CDR1 SGHRS and CDR2 YFSETQ. The CDR3 covers 16 residues. The junction had 8 bases not matched to a gene; V was cut back by 4 bases and J by 5 bases. Here the CDR3 reads CASSALAGGNQDTQYF. DNA for the CDR3: TGCGCCAGCAGCGCGCTAGCGGGGGGGAATCAAGATACGCAGTATTTT.

The chain couples TRBV5-6 to TRBJ2-7; 7 bases match TRBD1. Trimming at V came to 1 base and at J to 4 bases, leaving 5 bases not matched to a gene. Germline V gives CDR1 SGHDT, CDR2 YYEEEE. The CDR3 consists of 14 residues. CDR3 nucleotides: TGTGCCAGCAGCTTGCTTCCGGGACAGTACGAGCAGTACTTC. As protein: CASSLLPGQYEQYF.

The chain employs TRBV4-3 and TRBJ2-2, with D perhaps matching TRBD1 (7 bases). V was shortened by 1 base and J by 4 bases, with 16 bases between the two germline ends. CDR3 size: 17 residues. Germline V gives CDR1 LGHNA, CDR2 YSLEER. The CDR3 sequence is CASSQVRGGGLTGELFF. The CDR3 DNA is TGCGCCAGCAGCCAAGTCCGAGGAGGGGGCCTCACCGGGGAGCTGTTTTTT.